The 27 T cell receptor beta chains reported below all come from one sample, sequenced in a study of blood T cell repertoires in COVID-19. Using immunoSEQ multiplex PCR, the repertoire was profiled, and TCRdb retains in-frame clones only, with some absent. The data contain 390,000 or so clones, 70% to 90% of them singletons. The specimen was peripheral blood. These receptors came from a woman aged 30 to 39 with COVID-19, enrolled during active disease.

The gene calls are TRBV29-1 and TRBJ2-1, with D tentatively TRBD2 (7 bases). V was pared by 3 bases and J by 3 bases, with 15 bases between. Germline V CDR1 and CDR2: SQVTM, ANQGSEA. The CDR3 runs to 15 residues. In DNA, the CDR3 is TGCAGCGTTGACGAAGGGGGAGGGTACTACAATGAGCAGTTCTTC. Amino acid sequence: CSVDEGGGYYNEQFF.

This clone was observed a single time. The rearrangement joins TRBV27 to TRBJ2-5; the match to TRBD1 covers 7 bases. Germline V gene sequence: CDR1 MNHEY, CDR2 SMNVEV (reference sequence). The CDR3 length is 14 residues. The ends lost 6 bases at V and 5 bases at J; junction bases unmatched: 9. The CDR3 region is CASRARGQFETQYF. The CDR3 DNA is TGTGCCAGCAGGGCGAGGGGACAGTTTGAGACCCAGTACTTC.

The V call is TRBV27, the J call TRBJ1-1; weak D call: TRBD1 (6 bases). CDR1 MNHEY and CDR2 SMNVEV come from the germline V gene (reference sequence). This CDR3 spans 14 amino acids. The V and J ends lost 6 bases and 1 base respectively, with 12 bases between them. CDR3 region: CASRSLGGNTEAFF. As DNA, the CDR3 is TGTGCCAGCAGATCTCTAGGGGGGAACACTGAAGCTTTCTTT.

The chain recombines TRBV9 with TRBJ2-3, with 9 bases aligning to TRBD2. The V gene end was trimmed by 4 bases and the J gene end by 2 bases; junction bases not matched to a gene: 11. Germline CDR1 and CDR2: SGDLS and YYNGEE. The CDR3 covers 17 residues. The CDR3 sequence is CASSPVGLAGPTDTQYF. The CDR3 DNA follows: TGTGCCAGCAGCCCAGTGGGCCTAGCGGGACCCACAGATACGCAGTATTTT.

This sequence joins TRBV4-3 and TRBJ2-7; the match to TRBD2 covers 8 bases. This CDR3 region has 15 residues. In germline, CDR1 is LGHNA, CDR2 YSLEER. V was pared by 1 base and J by 3 bases, with 5 bases of the junction left unmatched. The CDR3 nucleotides read TGCGCCAGCAGCCAAGCCCACAGCGGGAGCTACGAGCAGTACTTC. It specifies CASSQAHSGSYEQYF.

The J gene is TRBJ2-7, the V gene TRBV2; 7 nucleotides align to TRBD2. The CDR3 is 14 residues long. Germline loops: CDR1 SNHLY, CDR2 FYNNEI. V was clipped by 6 bases and J by 5 bases; unmatched bases: 10. The CDR3 loop reads CASRPTGTINEQYF. CDR3 nucleotide sequence: TGTGCCAGCAGACCCACCGGGACTATTAACGAGCAGTACTTC. Using reference TRBV2 and TRBJ2-7 for the parts outside the CDR3, the full variable domain is EPEVTQTPSHQVTQMGQEVILRCVPISNHLYFYWYRQILGQKVEFLVSFYNNEISEKSEIFDDQFSVERPDGSNFTLKIRSTKLEDSAMYFCASRPTGTINEQYFGPGTRLTVT.

This rearrangement joins TRBV20-1 to TRBJ2-1; a weak D match, TRBD2 (6 bases). Trimming removed 3 bases at V and 0 bases at J, with 12 bases between. Germline values: CDR1 DFQATT, CDR2 SNEGSKA (reference sequence). CDR3 length: 15 residues. CDR3 coding DNA: TGCAGTGCTAGTAACGGGAGAGGCTCCTACAATGAGCAGTTCTTC. Translated, it gives CSASNGRGSYNEQFF.

The table lists this clone with a count of one. CDR3 loop: CASSQDWLVGGELFF. The DNA of the CDR3 is TGCGCCAGCAGCCAAGATTGGCTAGTCGGCGGGGAGCTGTTTTTT. The chain uses TRBV4-3 and TRBJ2-2; D remains ambiguous. The V end lost 0 bases, the J end lost 7 bases, and 12 bases lay between the germline ends. The CDR3 totals 15 residues. Germline CDR1 LGHNA, CDR2 YSLEER.

The chain couples TRBV24-1 to TRBJ2-2; the D gene is possibly TRBD1 (6 bases). The ends were cut back, 3 bases at V and 5 bases at J, with 15 bases in the middle. CDR3 size: 16 residues. CDR1 is KGHDR, CDR2 SFDVKD, per germline. The CDR3 nucleotides read TGTGCCACCAGTGATCCCGGACAGTGGGGAACCGGGGAGCTGTTTTTT. The encoded protein is CATSDPGQWGTGELFF.

The V gene is TRBV19, the J gene TRBJ2-2; 9 nucleotides agree with TRBD1. V shed 6 bases and J 7 bases; nucleotides not matched to a gene: 3. The CDR3 covers 13 residues. CDR1 is LNHDA and CDR2 is SQIVND in the germline V gene (reference sequence). CDR3 in DNA: TGTGCCAGTAGCGGGACAGGGTTCGGGGAGCTGTTTTTT. Its protein is CASSGTGFGELFF.

The gene calls are TRBV4-1 and TRBJ2-7; maybe TRBD1 (6 bases). CDR3 length: 17 amino acids. V lost 2 bases, J lost 1 base, and 18 bases lay in between. Germline V CDR1 and CDR2: MGHRA, YSYEKL. The CDR3 spells CASSQPLPGQGSYEQYF. Here the CDR3 DNA reads TGCGCCAGCAGCCAACCTCTGCCAGGGCAGGGGTCCTACGAGCAGTACTTC.

V is TRBV2 and J is TRBJ2-2; 16 nucleotides match TRBD2. The V gene end was trimmed by 8 bases and the J gene end by 6 bases; junction bases not matched to a gene: 6. The CDR3 runs to 16 residues. The germline CDR1 and CDR2 sequences are SNHLY and FYNNEI. CDR3 sequence reads: CASSGTSGRDAGELFF. CDR3 in DNA: TGTGCCAGCTCCGGGACTAGCGGGAGGGATGCCGGGGAGCTGTTTTTT.

This chain connects TRBV5-1 to TRBJ1-3, with 7 positions matching TRBD1. The CDR3 is 16 residues long. Germline V lookup: CDR1 SGHRS, CDR2 YFSETQ. The ends lost 2 bases at V and 3 bases at J; junction bases unmatched: 8. The CDR3 coding sequence is TGCGCCAGCAGCTTCTCCGACAGGGCTAGTGGAAACACCATATATTTT. As protein: CASSFSDRASGNTIYF.

Written as DNA, the CDR3 is TGTGCCACCAGCAGAGGTTCGGTCTATGGCTACACCTTC. This gives the protein CATSRGSVYGYTF. This chain links TRBV15 with TRBJ1-2, with D uncertain. Germline CDR1 and CDR2: LNHNV and YYDKDF (reference sequence). This CDR3 spans 13 amino acids. V lost 1 base, J lost 4 bases, and 7 bases lay in between.

Here the CDR3 reads CASSLIGLAGGEQFF. The CDR3 coding sequence is TGTGCCAGCAGCTTGATTGGACTAGCAGGAGGTGAGCAGTTCTTC. The V and J genes are TRBV5-6 and TRBJ2-1; 8 bases align to TRBD2. Trimming at V came to 1 base and at J to 9 bases, leaving 9 bases not matched to a gene. The CDR3 has 15 residues. CDR1 and CDR2 from the germline V gene are SGHDT and YYEEEE.

This clone has a handful of counts. The chain combines TRBV3-1 (or the pseudogene TRBV3-2) with TRBJ2-3, with 7 nucleotides matching TRBD1. Germline V gene lookup returns CDR1 LGHDT and CDR2 YNNKEL (reference sequence). The trim removed 0 bases at V and 6 bases at J, leaving 3 bases unmatched. The CDR3 has 14 amino acids. The CDR3, as DNA: TGTGCCAGCAGCCAAGAGGTCAGGGGGGATACGCAGTATTTT. As protein: CASSQEVRGDTQYF.

Details on this clone: Possible read error: a much larger clone is one base away. The chain links TRBV2 to TRBJ2-7; D remains unclear. Trimming took off 7 bases at V and 0 bases at J, with 4 bases between the two ends. The CDR3 sequence is 11 residues long. Germline CDR1 reads SNHLY; CDR2 reads FYNNEI. This chain's CDR3 is CASTYSYEQYF. The CDR3 coding sequence is TGTGCCAGCACTTACTCCTACGAGCAGTACTTC.

The genes are TRBV4-2 and TRBJ2-3, with a tentative D call TRBD2 (6 bases). The germline CDR1 and CDR2 sequences are LGHNA and YNFKEQ. The CDR3 consists of 16 residues. The ends were cut back, 1 base at V and 3 bases at J, with 14 bases in the middle. DNA for the CDR3: TGTGCCAGCAGCCAAGTCCAGGGAGGAGCGACAGATACGCAGTATTTT. It specifies CASSQVQGGATDTQYF.

The chain employs TRBV24-1 and TRBJ2-2; 7 positions match TRBD1. The V gene end was trimmed by 6 bases and the J gene end by 0 bases; junction bases not matched to a gene: 12. Germline V gene sequence: CDR1 KGHDR, CDR2 SFDVKD. The CDR3 runs to 18 residues. CDR3: CATSPPTGTASNTGELFF. CDR3 DNA sequence: TGTGCCACCAGTCCCCCCACCGGGACAGCCTCGAACACCGGGGAGCTGTTTTTT.

This chain joins TRBV30 and TRBJ2-7; 13 positions agree with TRBD2. The CDR3 totals 17 residues. The ends lost 1 base at V and 0 bases at J; junction bases unmatched: 6. Germline CDR1 and CDR2: GTSNPN and SVGIG (reference sequence). The CDR3 reads CAWSARTSGRVSYEQYF. The CDR3 bases are TGTGCCTGGAGTGCCCGGACTAGCGGGAGAGTCTCCTACGAGCAGTACTTC.

The J gene is TRBJ2-7, the V gene TRBV30; tentatively, D is TRBD1 (6 bases). The CDR3 has 12 amino acids. The ends were cut back, 3 bases at V and 1 base at J, with 7 bases in the middle. From germline, CDR1 is GTSNPN and CDR2 SVGIG (reference sequence). The CDR3 bases are TGTGCCTGGAGGGACAGTTCCTACGAGCAGTACTTC. Encoded protein: CAWRDSSYEQYF.

The chain recombines TRBV21-1 with TRBJ2-7; the tabulated D call, TRBD2, remains unverified against the DNA. TRBV21-1 has pseudogene status. This CDR3 region has 19 residues. As DNA, the CDR3 is TGTGCCAGCAGCAGAGGAAGGAAGAAGACCCCTATTCTAGCGTACGAGCAGTACTTC. Protein sequence: CASSRGRKKTPILAYEQYF.

The chain joins TRBV29-1 to TRBJ2-5, with TRBD1 matching 8 bases. CDR1 and CDR2 (germline): SQVTM, ANQGSEA. The V and J ends lost 3 bases and 5 bases, in that order; junction bases with no gene match: 8. CDR3 length: 14 amino acids. Here the CDR3 reads CSVDHRGLGETQYF. DNA of the CDR3: TGCAGCGTTGACCACAGGGGGTTAGGGGAGACCCAGTACTTC.

This clone was detected only a few times. The V call is TRBV5-5, the J call TRBJ2-3, with 9 bases that match TRBD1. Germline CDR1 is SGHKS and CDR2 is YYEKEE (reference sequence). Trimming removed 4 bases from V and 9 bases from J; junction bases left unmatched: 9. This CDR3 is 14 amino acids long. The CDR3 protein is CASSPNPGTGTQYF. CDR3 DNA: TGTGCCAGCAGCCCCAACCCCGGGACAGGGACGCAGTATTTT. Full variable domain (outside the CDR3, taken from reference TRBV5-5 and TRBJ2-3): DAGVTQSPTHLIKTRGQQVTLRCSPISGHKSVSWYQQVLGQGPQFIFQYYEKEERGRGNFPDRFSARQFPNYSSELNVNALLLGDSALYLCASSPNPGTGTQYFGPGTRLTVL.

The CDR3 DNA is TGTGCCAGCAGTGAAGCGGGAGACCGCGGGGGGAAATACACCTTC. Translation: CASSEAGDRGGKYTF. The rearrangement joins TRBV2 to TRBJ1-2; TRBD1 might be the D (5 bases). V was clipped by 0 bases and J by 11 bases, with 19 bases between them. Germline-derived CDR1 and CDR2 are SNHLY and FYNNEI. The CDR3 spans 15 residues. The variable domain in full, completed from reference TRBV2 and TRBJ1-2, reads EPEVTQTPSHQVTQMGQEVILRCVPISNHLYFYWYRQILGQKVEFLVSFYNNEISEKSEIFDDQFSVERPDGSNFTLKIRSTKLEDSAMYFCASSEAGDRGGKYTFGSGTRLTVV.

The chain has TRBV20-1 and TRBJ1-1; D remains ambiguous. The V gene's germline CDR1 is DFQATT and CDR2 SNEGSKA (reference sequence). CDR3 size: 9 residues. Trimming left V 6 bases short and J 3 bases short, with 2 bases between. This CDR3 reads CSADTEAFF. For the CDR3, the DNA is TGCAGTGCCGACACTGAAGCTTTCTTT.

V and J are TRBV4-1 and TRBJ2-7, with D possibly TRBD1 on 6 matching bases. The CDR3 sequence is 15 residues long. Germline V gene sequence: CDR1 MGHRA, CDR2 YSYEKL. Trimming shortened V by 0 bases and J by 2 bases, and 11 bases separated the two germline ends. This CDR3 reads CASSQENRATYEQYF. The CDR3 DNA is TGCGCCAGCAGCCAAGAAAACAGGGCGACCTACGAGCAGTACTTC.